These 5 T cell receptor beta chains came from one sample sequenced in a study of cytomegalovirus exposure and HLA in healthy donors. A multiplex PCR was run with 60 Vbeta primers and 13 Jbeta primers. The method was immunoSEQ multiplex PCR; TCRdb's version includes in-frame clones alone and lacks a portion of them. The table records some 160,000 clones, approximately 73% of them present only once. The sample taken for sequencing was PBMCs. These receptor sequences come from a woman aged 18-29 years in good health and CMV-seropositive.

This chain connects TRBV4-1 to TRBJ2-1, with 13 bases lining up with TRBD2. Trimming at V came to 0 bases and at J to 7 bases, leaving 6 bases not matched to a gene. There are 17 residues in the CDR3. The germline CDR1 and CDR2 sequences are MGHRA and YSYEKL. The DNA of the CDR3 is TGCGCCAGCAGCCAAGATAGACTAGCGGGGGGCCCGAATGAGCAGTTCTTC. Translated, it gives CASSQDRLAGGPNEQFF.

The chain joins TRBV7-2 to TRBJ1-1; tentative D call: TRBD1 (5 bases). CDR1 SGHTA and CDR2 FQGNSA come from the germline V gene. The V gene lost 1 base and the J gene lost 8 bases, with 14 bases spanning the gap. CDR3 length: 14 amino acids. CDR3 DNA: TGTGCCAGCAGCTTAGACCTCCAGGGAAGAGAAGCTTTCTTT. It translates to CASSLDLQGREAFF. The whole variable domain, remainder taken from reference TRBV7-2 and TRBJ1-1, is GAGVSQSPSNKVTEKGKDVELRCDPISGHTALYWYRQSLGQGLEFLIYFQGNSAPDKSGLPSDRFSAERTGGSVSTLTIQRTQQEDSAVYLCASSLDLQGREAFFGQGTRLTVV.

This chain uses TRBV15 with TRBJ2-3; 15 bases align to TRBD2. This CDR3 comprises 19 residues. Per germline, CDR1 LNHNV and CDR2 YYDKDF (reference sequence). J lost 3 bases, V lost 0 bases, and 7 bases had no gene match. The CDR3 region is CATSRERWTSGGATDTQYF. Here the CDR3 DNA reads TGTGCCACCAGCAGAGAGAGGTGGACTAGCGGGGGGGCTACAGATACGCAGTATTTT.

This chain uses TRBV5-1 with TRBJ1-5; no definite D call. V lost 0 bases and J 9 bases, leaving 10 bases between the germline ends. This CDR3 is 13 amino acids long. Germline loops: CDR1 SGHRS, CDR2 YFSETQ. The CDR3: CASSLDASGPQHF. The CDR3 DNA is TGCGCCAGCAGCTTGGATGCGTCAGGGCCCCAGCATTTT.

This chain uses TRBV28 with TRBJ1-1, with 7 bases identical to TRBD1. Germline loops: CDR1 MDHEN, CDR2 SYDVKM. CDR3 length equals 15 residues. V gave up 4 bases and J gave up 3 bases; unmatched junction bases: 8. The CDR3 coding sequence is TGTGCCAGCAGTTCCTTAACAGGGGAGCACACTGAAGCTTTCTTT. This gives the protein CASSSLTGEHTEAFF.